The next 9 T cell receptor beta chains were all read from a single sample in a study of blood T cells in healthy people across ages. The second PCR ran roughly 7 to 11 cycles with a sample-barcoded 5' primer and J-beta primers. TCRdb fed the 5' RACE reads into MiXCR, producing one record per CDR3 protein. The data show about 1.8 million distinct CDR3 sequences, around half seen once. The sequencing sample was made of blood. The receptors were sampled from a middle-aged woman in good health.

V is TRBV10-3 and J is TRBJ2-1; D unresolved. The CDR3 is made up of 12 amino acids. In germline, CDR1 is ENHRY, CDR2 SYGVKD. V lost 4 bases and J 5 bases, leaving 6 bases between the germline ends. The CDR3 loop reads CAISVTDNEQFF. The CDR3 DNA sequence: TGTGCCATCAGTGTTACAGACAATGAGCAGTTCTTC.

Worth noting for this clonotype: The junction differs from germline at one of its ends, possibly a read error. J is TRBJ2-7 and V is TRBV4-1; tentatively, D is TRBD2 (5 bases). Germline lookup yields CDR1 MGHRA and CDR2 YSYEKL. The length of the CDR3 is 16 residues. The CDR3 DNA sequence: TGCGCCAGCGGCCAAGAAAAGAGGGAGTGGTACAACGAGCAGTACTTC. Translating it yields CASGQEKREWYNEQYF.

A few counts support this clonotype. The chain links TRBV27 to TRBJ2-1, with 14 bases matching TRBD2. CDR1 and CDR2 from the germline V gene are MNHEY and SMNVEV (reference sequence). The V and J ends lost 4 bases and 8 bases, in that order; junction bases with no gene match: 7. The CDR3 is made up of 16 amino acids. The CDR3 sequence is CASSSTSGGAIDEQFF. CDR3 sequence (DNA): TGTGCCAGCAGTTCGACTAGCGGGGGGGCGATCGATGAGCAGTTCTTC.

The chain joins TRBV10-3 to TRBJ2-3, with D tentatively TRBD1 or TRBD2 (6 bases each). CDR1 and CDR2 (germline): ENHRY, SYGVKD. The V end lost 2 bases, the J end lost 1 base, and 10 bases lay between the germline ends. The CDR3 extends over 15 amino acids. The CDR3 protein is CAISENGGRTDTQYF. The CDR3 DNA reads as TGTGCCATCAGTGAGAACGGGGGCCGCACAGATACGCAGTATTTT.

The gene calls are TRBV7-2 and TRBJ2-5; D is unresolved. V gave up 4 bases and J gave up 4 bases, with 25 bases separating them. Germline CDR1 is SGHTA and CDR2 is FQGNSA. This CDR3 has 18 amino acids. As DNA, the CDR3 is TGTGCCAGCAGCTCACAACCCGTCCAAATGCGGCCCATAGAGACCCAGTACTTC. Translation: CASSSQPVQMRPIETQYF.

This clonotype has only a few counts. The chain links TRBV20-1 to TRBJ2-6; tentative D call: TRBD1 (6 bases). The CDR3 extends over 15 amino acids. Germline lookup yields CDR1 DFQATT and CDR2 SNEGSKA (reference sequence). V dropped 6 bases and J dropped 4 bases, with 16 bases sitting between them. This chain's CDR3 is CSAALRGSGANVLTF. The CDR3 coding sequence is TGCAGTGCGGCACTCAGGGGTTCCGGGGCCAACGTCCTGACTTTC.

The J gene is TRBJ1-1, the V gene TRBV28; D unresolved. V was trimmed by 4 bases and J by 10 bases, leaving 16 bases between them. CDR1 and CDR2 from the germline V gene are MDHEN and SYDVKM. CDR3 length: 13 amino acids. The CDR3 loop reads CASSSSSFHGAFF. As DNA, the CDR3 is TGTGCCAGCAGTTCGTCGTCCTTTCATGGAGCTTTCTTT.

The V call is TRBV5-6, the J call TRBJ2-1; possibly TRBD1 or TRBD2 for D (5 bases each). V was shortened by 4 bases and J by 8 bases, with 10 bases between the two germline ends. The V gene's germline CDR1 is SGHDT and CDR2 YYEEEE. CDR3 size: 12 residues. This chain's CDR3 is CASSPGSYEQFF. CDR3 nucleotide sequence: TGTGCCAGCAGCCCAGGGAGCTATGAGCAGTTCTTC.

This sequence joins TRBV6-5 and TRBJ1-2; TRBD1 agrees at 9 bases. Trimming took 8 bases from V and 3 from J; bases not matched to a gene: 7. The CDR3 sequence is 14 residues long. Germline-derived CDR1 and CDR2 are MNHEY and SVGAGI. As DNA, the CDR3 is TGTGCCAGCCGGGGACAGGGATTGTACTATGGCTACACCTTC. Translating it yields CASRGQGLYYGYTF.